The 31 T cell receptor beta chains listed next were all sequenced from one sample in a study of T-cell reconstitution after alpha-beta-depleted transplantation in children. Molecular barcoding with unique molecular identifiers was used for the TCRbeta library. TCRdb redid the calling of the PCR reads with MiXCR, one entry per CDR3 protein. The sample holds 350,000 to 450,000 distinct CDR3 sequences; 13% are singletons and the top ten take around 4.1%. The input for sequencing was PBMCs, taken from the stem cell graft. These receptors all stem from a human donor who donated a stem cell graft to a child with Fanconi anemia.

This clonotype was observed a handful of times. CDR3: CASSLSRLTGANQPQHF. CDR3 coding DNA: TGTGCCAGCAGCCTCTCCCGACTGACAGGGGCCAATCAGCCCCAGCATTTT. This rearrangement joins TRBV7-2 to TRBJ1-5, with TRBD1 identical over 8 bases. CDR3 length: 17 residues. The V gene's germline CDR1 is SGHTA and CDR2 FQGNSA. Losses at the gene ends were 5 bases for V and 3 bases for J; bases not matched to a gene: 12.

V gene TRBV11-2 combines with J gene TRBJ2-3; D is uncertain. Germline V gene sequence: CDR1 SGHAT, CDR2 FQNNGV. Trimming left V 0 bases short and J 1 base short, with 17 bases between. This CDR3 contains 18 residues. CDR3 nucleotide sequence: TGTGCCAGCAGCTTAGATCGTTTCAGAGACTGGGGCACAGATACGCAGTATTTT. As protein: CASSLDRFRDWGTDTQYF.

The chain couples TRBV18 to TRBJ2-3; no clear D gene. The V end was cut by 2 bases, the J end by 4 bases, with 7 bases between. Per the germline V gene, CDR1 is KGHSH and CDR2 is LQKENI. The CDR3 runs 13 residues. The CDR3 here is CASSPGSPDTQYF. The CDR3 coding sequence is TGTGCCAGCTCACCAGGTAGCCCAGATACGCAGTATTTT.

This clonotype was found many times. This sequence joins TRBV7-2 and TRBJ2-3; no clear D gene. The ends were cut back, 5 bases at V and 0 bases at J, with 9 bases in the middle. Germline CDR1 is SGHTA and CDR2 is FQGNSA. The CDR3 loop spans 14 amino acids. The CDR3 region is CASSHDWSTDTQYF. CDR3 nucleotides: TGTGCCAGCAGCCATGACTGGAGCACAGATACGCAGTATTTT.

This clonotype was detected ten times or more. The chain's CDR3 is CASSAGRGRLASDTQYF. The DNA of the CDR3 is TGCGCCAGCAGTGCCGGCCGGGGGAGACTTGCTTCAGATACGCAGTATTTT. V is TRBV10-1 and J is TRBJ2-3, with D possibly matching TRBD2 (6 bases). With 4 bases removed from V and 4 bases from J, the gap between germline ends came to 21 bases. Germline V gives CDR1 WNHNN, CDR2 SYGVQD (reference sequence). The CDR3 is 17 residues long.

In its sample, this clonotype was seen many times. The chain employs TRBV7-6 and TRBJ2-2; TRBD1 matches at 8 bases. The CDR3 has 15 amino acids. Germline CDR1 reads SGHVS; CDR2 reads FNYEAQ. Losses at the gene ends were 6 bases for V and 6 bases for J; bases not matched to a gene: 9. The CDR3 coding sequence is TGTGCCAGCAGTCGACAGGGGTTCGGTTCCGGGGAGCTGTTTTTT. Protein: CASSRQGFGSGELFF.

This clonotype was detected many times. This sequence joins TRBV10-2 and TRBJ2-5, with D unresolved. The CDR3 contains 14 residues. Germline V CDR1 and CDR2: WSHSY, SAAADI. The V end lost 1 base, the J end lost 3 bases, and 9 bases lay between the germline ends. The CDR3 DNA reads TGCGCCAGCAGTGAGTTTAGTAGGGAAGAGACCCAGTACTTC. Translation: CASSEFSREETQYF.

This clonotype was seen ten or more times. V is TRBV29-1 and J is TRBJ2-1; TRBD1 matches at 9 bases. V was clipped by 3 bases and J by 9 bases; unmatched bases: 9. The CDR3 extends over 14 amino acids. In germline, CDR1 is SQVTM, CDR2 ANQGSEA. In nucleotides, the CDR3 is TGCAGCGTTGATTTAGGGACAGGGATACGTGAGCAGTTCTTC. This translates into CSVDLGTGIREQFF.

This clonotype was seen a few times. The chain carries TRBV6-4 and TRBJ1-6; 10 bases are shared with TRBD1. Per germline, CDR1 MRHNA and CDR2 SNTAGT. There are 14 residues in the CDR3. V gave up 6 bases and J gave up 11 bases; unmatched junction bases: 7. The CDR3 sequence: CASRPSGQGTPLHF. The CDR3 nucleotides read TGTGCCAGCAGACCTTCGGGACAGGGGACACCCCTCCACTTT.

This clonotype was observed many times. The V gene is TRBV27, the J gene TRBJ1-1, with D maybe TRBD1 (5 bases). The CDR3 sequence is 11 residues long. Between the trimmed V and J ends, which lost 6 bases and 5 bases, there was a span of 7 bases. Germline-derived CDR1 and CDR2 are MNHEY and SMNVEV (reference sequence). The CDR3 is CASSGGTEAFF. In nucleotides, the CDR3 is TGTGCCAGCAGCGGGGGGACTGAAGCTTTCTTT.

This clonotype has a count of ten or more. The V call is TRBV6-5, the J call TRBJ1-2, with 7 bases fitting TRBD1. Germline loops: CDR1 MNHEY, CDR2 SVGAGI. V was clipped by 6 bases and J by 4 bases; unmatched bases: 14. This CDR3 comprises 16 residues. CDR3 amino acids: CASSYRPLRDSYGYTF. The CDR3 bases are TGTGCCAGCAGCTACAGGCCCCTCCGGGACAGCTATGGCTACACCTTC.

The J gene is TRBJ2-5, the V gene TRBV7-9; D is uncertain. This CDR3 comprises 13 residues. Germline V gives CDR1 SEHNR, CDR2 FQNEAQ (reference sequence). The germline V and J ends were trimmed by 3 bases and 4 bases, with 9 bases remaining between them. The CDR3 loop is CASSFNGGETQYF. CDR3 DNA: TGTGCCAGCAGCTTTAACGGTGGAGAGACCCAGTACTTC.

The gene calls are TRBV7-2 and TRBJ2-5; TRBD1 agrees at 7 bases. CDR1 is SGHTA, CDR2 FQGNSA, per germline. Trimming took 0 bases from V and 1 from J; bases not matched to a gene: 2. There are 15 residues in the CDR3. This CDR3 reads CASSLAWTGQETQYF. The CDR3 region has the DNA TGTGCCAGCAGCTTAGCGTGGACAGGCCAAGAGACCCAGTACTTC.

The chain employs TRBV12-3 or TRBV12-4 and TRBJ2-6; D unclear. Deletions cut 6 bases from V and 1 base from J, with 13 bases between. The CDR3 has 16 residues. The DNA for the CDR3 is TGTGCCAGCAGACGACGAACCCAGTCTGGGGCCAACGTCCTGACTTTC. Translating gives CASRRRTQSGANVLTF.

The chain uses TRBV6-1 and TRBJ1-2; 9 bases agree with TRBD1. CDR3 length equals 16 residues. CDR1 and CDR2 (germline): MNHNS, SASEGT. The ends lost 5 bases at V and 0 bases at J; junction bases unmatched: 7. The CDR3 nucleotides read TGTGCCAGCAGTCGACAGGGGGTCCGAGCTAACTATGGCTACACCTTC. Translating it yields CASSRQGVRANYGYTF.

This clonotype has more than one count but fewer than ten. The chain uses TRBV12-3 or TRBV12-4 and TRBJ1-1; D is uncertain. V lost 6 bases to trimming and J lost 1 base, with 9 bases between them. This CDR3 is 13 amino acids long. The CDR3 nucleotides are TGTGCCAGCAGCTGGTACAGGAACACTGAAGCTTTCTTT. Encoded protein: CASSWYRNTEAFF.

This clonotype was seen a handful of times. The chain carries TRBV6-5 and TRBJ1-2; a possible D gene is TRBD1 (5 bases). Trimming removed 2 bases from V and 1 base from J, with 11 bases in between. Germline CDR1 reads MNHEY; CDR2 reads SVGAGI. The CDR3 totals 15 residues. CDR3 DNA: TGTGCCAGCAGTTACACCTCTGACAGTAACTATGGCTACACCTTC. This sequence encodes CASSYTSDSNYGYTF.

This clonotype was observed at least ten times. This chain uses TRBV7-9 with TRBJ1-1, with D perhaps TRBD1 (6 bases). The CDR3 has 14 amino acids. Trimming cost V 5 bases and J 1 base, with 11 bases left between them. Germline CDR1 SEHNR, CDR2 FQNEAQ (reference sequence). The CDR3 sequence: CASSPRQENTEAFF. The CDR3 nucleotides are TGTGCCAGCAGCCCGAGACAGGAGAACACTGAAGCTTTCTTT. Looking up the rest from reference TRBV7-9 and TRBJ1-1 gives the full variable domain: DTGVSQNPRHKITKRGQNVTFRCDPISEHNRLYWYRQTLGQGPEFLTYFQNEAQLEKSRLLSDRFSAERPKGSFSTLEIQRTEQGDSAMYLCASSPRQENTEAFFGQGTRLTVV.

In nucleotides, the CDR3 is TGTGCCAGCAGCTTAGCATGGTCGGGGAATAGCAATCAGCCCCAGCATTTT. It yields the protein CASSLAWSGNSNQPQHF. The chain is built from TRBV7-8 and TRBJ1-5; D uncertain. CDR1 is SGHVS, CDR2 FQNEAQ, per germline. V lost 0 bases, J lost 0 bases, and 12 bases lay in between. This CDR3 contains 17 residues.

The chain carries TRBV20-1 and TRBJ1-2; D uncertain. V lost 5 bases and J 5 bases, leaving 15 bases between the germline ends. The CDR3 has 13 residues. Germline V lookup: CDR1 DFQATT, CDR2 SNEGSKA (reference sequence). DNA for the CDR3: TGCAGTGCTTCCTCAGCACTTCAATATGGCTACACCTTC. Protein: CSASSALQYGYTF.

The table lists this clonotype with many counts. The chain has TRBV20-1 and TRBJ1-4; D may be TRBD1 (5 bases). The V end lost 5 bases, the J end lost 8 bases, and 18 bases lay between the germline ends. In germline, CDR1 is DFQATT, CDR2 SNEGSKA (reference sequence). This CDR3 has 14 amino acids. This CDR3 is CSAAWGVGVEKLFF. CDR3 nucleotides: TGCAGTGCTGCATGGGGGGTTGGGGTCGAAAAACTGTTTTTT.

The rearrangement uses TRBV3-1 and TRBJ2-7; 9 bases match TRBD1. This CDR3 has 18 residues. Unmatched junction bases numbered 17, after V lost 4 bases and J lost 4 bases. CDR1 and CDR2 from the germline V gene are LGHDT and YNNKEL (reference sequence). CDR3 sequence reads: CASSPRPRYGQGTYEQYV. The CDR3 coding sequence is TGTGCCAGCAGCCCCCGACCCCGATACGGACAGGGGACGTACGAGCAGTACGTC.

This clonotype was found many times. This chain connects TRBV28 to TRBJ1-3, with unresolved D. Trimming shortened V by 3 bases and J by 3 bases, and 3 bases separated the two germline ends. This CDR3 is built from 12 residues. Per germline, CDR1 MDHEN and CDR2 SYDVKM. CDR3 region: CASSFYGNTIYF. The DNA for the CDR3 is TGTGCCAGCAGTTTTTATGGAAACACCATATATTTT.

This clonotype was observed a handful of times. The chain links TRBV7-3 to TRBJ2-1; no definite D call. The CDR3 loop spans 13 amino acids. Trimming shortened V by 4 bases and J by 5 bases, and 9 bases separated the two germline ends. Per germline, CDR1 SGHTA and CDR2 FQGTGA. This CDR3 is CASSWTANNEQFF. The DNA of the CDR3 is TGTGCCAGCAGCTGGACGGCTAACAATGAGCAGTTCTTC.

In this sample, this clonotype turned up many times. The genes are TRBV2 and TRBJ1-2, with a weak D call TRBD1 (5 bases). V was clipped by 10 bases and J by 10 bases, with 13 bases between them. The CDR3 runs 10 residues. The germline gives CDR1 SNHLY, CDR2 FYNNEI. CDR3 nucleotides: TGTGCCACCGGAGAGGGGATCTACACCTTC. This gives the protein CATGEGIYTF.

This clonotype was picked up a small number of times. The chain uses TRBV5-1 and TRBJ2-3, with 8 bases lining up with TRBD1. V shed 6 bases, J shed 6 bases, and the junction held 9 bases outside the gene matches. The CDR3 extends over 14 amino acids. Germline CDR1 SGHRS, CDR2 YFSETQ. CDR3 coding DNA: TGCGCCAGCAACGAACAGGGGGAGTCCGATACGCAGTATTTT. It encodes CASNEQGESDTQYF.

The chain has TRBV11-2 and TRBJ1-6; D unclear. There are 12 residues in the CDR3. Per germline, CDR1 SGHAT and CDR2 FQNNGV. V was pared by 5 bases and J by 8 bases, with 7 bases between. The CDR3 region is CASSPRDSPLHF. CDR3 in DNA: TGTGCCAGCAGCCCAAGAGATTCACCCCTCCACTTT.

This clonotype showed up many times. The gene calls are TRBV20-1 and TRBJ2-5; D uncertain. CDR1 DFQATT and CDR2 SNEGSKA come from the germline V gene (reference sequence). The ends were cut back, 0 bases at V and 5 bases at J, with 10 bases in the middle. This CDR3 has 13 amino acids. The CDR3 loop is CSAREAPPETQYF. The CDR3 bases are TGCAGTGCTAGAGAGGCCCCCCCGGAGACCCAGTACTTC.

This clonotype was counted many times. This sequence joins TRBV12-3 or TRBV12-4 and TRBJ1-1; D is unresolved. V lost 3 bases and J lost 6, with 11 bases in between. The CDR3 length is 13 residues. The CDR3 spells CASSLKKKAEAFF. Here the CDR3 DNA reads TGTGCCAGCAGTTTGAAGAAAAAGGCTGAAGCTTTCTTT.

This clonotype was seen ten or more times. The chain employs TRBV6-5 and TRBJ2-1; 7 bases line up with TRBD1. The CDR3 is made up of 17 amino acids. The J segment lost 7 bases and the V segment lost 2 bases, leaving 14 bases of the junction unmatched. Germline loops: CDR1 MNHEY, CDR2 SVGAGI. CDR3 bases: TGTGCCAGCAGTTACCCCAGACAGGGTCAGTCGTGGAATGAGCAGTTCTTC. Amino acid sequence: CASSYPRQGQSWNEQFF.

The chain combines TRBV7-9 with TRBJ2-3, with D perhaps given as TRBD1 or TRBD2 (5 bases each). Trimming stripped 2 bases from V and 4 bases from J, with 10 bases between. Germline loops: CDR1 SEHNR, CDR2 FQNEAQ (reference sequence). This CDR3 is built from 14 residues. The CDR3 DNA sequence: TGTGCCAGCAGCTTAACTTTGGGGGCAGATACGCAGTATTTT. Amino acids: CASSLTLGADTQYF.